This T cell receptor beta chain stems from a study of shared T cell receptors in the human thymus. The CDR3 covers 16 residues. Unmatched junction bases numbered 7, after V lost 5 bases and J lost 0 bases. Germline assignment: CDR1 SGHRS and CDR2 YFSETQ. TCRdb keeps only in-frame clones here, not all; method: immunoSEQ multiplex PCR. The sample yields 630,000 or so clones, about 87% seen once. This sample also appeared in a second study, on human thymus T cells. That work states: Thymus was obtained from resections taken during corrective heart surgery. Within thymic and blood repertoires, V and J gene usage appeared to be biased. Related research examined unrelated individuals and reported that their thymic repertoires overlapped highly.

The genes are TRBV5-1 and TRBJ1-1; 10 bases agree with TRBD1. The sequence was obtained from a boy younger than two with a congenital heart defect. Input material: thymocytes. CDR3 bases: TGCGCCAGCAGGGTGGGGACAGGGGTTATGAACACTGAAGCTTTCTTT. Amino acids: CASRVGTGVMNTEAFF.